This is a list of T cell receptor beta chains from one sample in a study of blood T cell repertoires in COVID-19. Assay used: immunoSEQ multiplex PCR; TCRdb lists only in-frame clones, some missing. There are some 270,000 clones in the sample; about 89% occur only once, and 1.5% to 2% lies in the top ten. Sequences were obtained from PBMCs or T cells enriched from blood (not recorded which). The source of these receptors is a woman aged 40 to 50 who had recovered from COVID-19. Both conserved end residues are part of each CDR3. Fields, in order: clone size, CDR3 length, V gene, D gene, J gene, CDR3 protein, CDR3 DNA. A D gene is named only where the DNA matches it firmly. Only part of the rows carry a size: once, few, many, or a class if the clone is expanded.

-	17	TRBV6-2/TRBV6-3	TRBD2	TRBJ2-7	CASSYGGTSGSSYEQYF	TGTGCCAGCAGTTATGGGGGAACTAGCGGGAGCTCCTACGAGCAGTACTTC
few	14	TRBV7-2	TRBD1	TRBJ1-2	CASSSGTGHGGYTF	TGTGCCAGCAGTTCCGGGACAGGACATGGAGGCTACACCTTC
-	16	TRBV16	-	TRBJ2-5	CASSQERIAPRETQYF	TGTGCCAGCAGCCAAGAGAGAATAGCCCCCCGGGAGACCCAGTACTTC
-	15	TRBV4-1	-	TRBJ1-5	CASSQLRGNNQPQHF	TGCGCCAGCAGCCAACTGCGAGGGAACAATCAGCCCCAGCATTTT
-	15	TRBV18	TRBD1	TRBJ1-5	CASSPGTGSNQPQHF	TGTGCCAGCTCACCAGGGACAGGGAGCAATCAGCCCCAGCATTTT
-	14	TRBV5-4	-	TRBJ2-5	CASKSGTLQETQYF	TGTGCCAGCAAGTCTGGGACTTTACAAGAGACCCAGTACTTC
-	13	TRBV5-6	TRBD2	TRBJ2-5	CASSPDGRETQYF	TGTGCCAGCAGCCCGGACGGGAGGGAGACCCAGTACTTC
-	16	TRBV13	TRBD2	TRBJ2-7	CASSFRTSGKPREQYF	TGTGCCAGCAGCTTTCGGACTAGCGGAAAGCCCCGCGAGCAGTACTTC
-	16	TRBV4-1	-	TRBJ1-6	CASSQGIRGLNSPLHF	TGCGCCAGCAGCCAAGGTATCAGGGGCCTTAATTCACCCCTCCACTTT
-	17	TRBV7-2	TRBD1	TRBJ1-2	CASSLIGTGPFNYGYTF	TGTGCCAGCAGCCTAATAGGGACAGGACCTTTCAACTATGGCTACACCTTC
-	18	TRBV4-1	-	TRBJ2-1	CASSQNLGRTGASDEQFF	TGCGCCAGCAGCCAAAATCTAGGTAGAACGGGAGCCAGCGATGAGCAGTTCTTC
-	15	TRBV19	TRBD1	TRBJ2-2	CASSSGTVGTGELFF	TGTGCCAGTAGTTCGGGGACAGTGGGCACCGGGGAGCTGTTTTTT
once	12	TRBV9	-	TRBJ2-7	CASSPRGHEQYF	TGTGCCAGCAGCCCCCGAGGCCACGAGCAGTACTTC
-	15	TRBV2	TRBD1	TRBJ2-7	CASRRQGPKYYEQYF	TGTGCCAGCCGAAGACAGGGACCCAAATACTACGAGCAGTACTTC
-	15	TRBV7-2	TRBD1	TRBJ1-6	CASKKGAPARSPLHF	TGTGCCAGCAAAAAGGGGGCGCCGGCCCGTTCACCCCTCCACTTT
-	13	TRBV6-6	-	TRBJ1-2	CASSDTGWSGYTF	TGTGCCAGCAGTGACACAGGGTGGAGTGGCTACACCTTC
-	13	TRBV21-1	-	TRBJ1-2	CASSSGRGNGYTF	TGTGCCAGCTCATCTGGAAGGGGAAATGGCTACACCTTC
-	15	TRBV5-1	TRBD1	TRBJ1-1	CASSPQGAGNTEAFF	TGCGCCAGCAGCCCACAGGGGGCTGGGAACACTGAAGCTTTCTTT
-	14	TRBV19	-	TRBJ1-2	CASTPYEGVRGYTF	TGTGCCAGTACCCCATATGAGGGGGTGAGGGGCTACACCTTC
-	15	TRBV30	TRBD1	TRBJ1-6	CAWSATGQSNSPLHF	TGTGCCTGGAGTGCAACGGGACAGAGCAATTCACCCCTCCACTTT
-	15	TRBV5-1	-	TRBJ1-2	CASSLGITRAYGYTF	TGCGCCAGCAGCTTGGGAATAACCAGGGCTTATGGCTACACCTTC
-	13	TRBV5-1	TRBD2	TRBJ2-5	CASGTSGGETQYF	TGCGCCAGCGGGACTAGCGGTGGAGAGACCCAGTACTTC
-	12	TRBV30	-	TRBJ2-2	CAWDGLTGELFF	TGTGCCTGGGACGGACTCACCGGGGAGCTGTTTTTT
once	16	TRBV6-2/TRBV6-3	-	TRBJ2-1	CASSYSPSGGYNEQFF	TGTGCCAGCAGTTACTCCCCTAGTGGTGGGTACAATGAGCAGTTCTTC